This TCR beta chain was documented in a study of blood T cell repertoires in COVID-19. In the study overall: From T cells, B-cell-depleted T cells, or PBMCs came the material, which was cDNA or gDNA.

Losses at the gene ends were 0 bases for V and 5 bases for J; bases not matched to a gene: 6. CDR1 is MNHEY and CDR2 is SMNVEV in the germline V gene (reference sequence). The CDR3 runs 15 residues. Here immunoSEQ multiplex PCR was the method, and the copy in TCRdb shows in-frame clones only, minus some. The profile shows 64,000 or so clones, more than 75% of them singletons. This clone was detected only a few times. Sequenced input: peripheral blood. This chain links TRBV27 with TRBJ1-1; 7 nucleotides line up with TRBD1. The clonotype originates from a human donor in a cohort sampled during active COVID-19. The CDR3 region is CASSLSGGQSTEAFF. The DNA of the CDR3 is TGTGCCAGCAGTTTATCGGGGGGACAGTCAACTGAAGCTTTCTTT.